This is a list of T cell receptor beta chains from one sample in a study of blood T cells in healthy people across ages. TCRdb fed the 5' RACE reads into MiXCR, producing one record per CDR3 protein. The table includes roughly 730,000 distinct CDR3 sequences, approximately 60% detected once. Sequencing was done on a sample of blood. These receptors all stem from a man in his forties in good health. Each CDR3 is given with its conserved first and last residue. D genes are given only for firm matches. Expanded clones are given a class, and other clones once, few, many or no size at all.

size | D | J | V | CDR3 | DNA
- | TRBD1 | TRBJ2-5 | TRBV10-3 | CAISESGQGRTHETQYF | TGTGCCATCAGTGAGTCGGGACAGGGTAGGACTCACGAGACCCAGTACTTC
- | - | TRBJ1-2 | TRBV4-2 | CASSQDAAGRGYTF | TGTGCCAGCAGCCAAGATGCGGCAGGGCGAGGCTACACCTTC
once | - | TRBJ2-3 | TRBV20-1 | CSAREVVARRTDTQYF | TGCAGTGCTAGAGAGGTCGTTGCGAGGCGCACAGATACGCAGTATTTT
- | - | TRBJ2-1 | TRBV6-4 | CASSSIGQGGLDEQFF | TGTGCCAGCAGTTCCATAGGACAGGGAGGGTTGGATGAGCAGTTCTTC
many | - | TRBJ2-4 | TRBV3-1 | CASSHQIGRNLAKNIQYF | TGTGCCAGCAGCCACCAAATAGGACGGAATTTAGCCAAAAACATTCAGTACTTC
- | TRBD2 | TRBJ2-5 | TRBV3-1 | CASSEGTTNQETQYF | TGTGCCAGCAGCGAAGGGACTACTAATCAAGAGACCCAGTACTTC
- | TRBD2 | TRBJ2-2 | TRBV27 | CASRLLALNTGELFF | TGTGCCAGCCGACTACTAGCGCTTAACACCGGGGAGCTGTTTTTT
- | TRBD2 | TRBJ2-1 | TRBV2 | CASSKGGLAAFRNEQFF | TGTGCCAGCAGCAAAGGGGGACTAGCGGCCTTTAGGAATGAGCAGTTCTTC
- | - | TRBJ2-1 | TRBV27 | CASNKDEPKVSYNEQFF | TGTGCCAGCAATAAGGACGAACCTAAAGTCTCCTACAATGAGCAGTTCTTC
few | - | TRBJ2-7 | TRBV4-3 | CASSQGPGPDYEQYF | TGCGCCAGCAGCCAAGGACCGGGGCCCGACTACGAGCAGTACTTC
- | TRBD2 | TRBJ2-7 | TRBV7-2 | CACSYGTSPNSEQYF | TGTGCCTGCAGCTATGGGACTAGCCCCAATAGCGAGCAGTACTTC
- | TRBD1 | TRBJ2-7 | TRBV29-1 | CSVGTGDDEQYF | TGCAGCGTCGGGACAGGGGACGACGAGCAGTACTTC
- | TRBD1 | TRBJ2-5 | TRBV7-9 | CASSGGTGKRETQYF | TGTGCCAGCAGCGGCGGGACAGGGAAGCGGGAGACCCAGTACTTC
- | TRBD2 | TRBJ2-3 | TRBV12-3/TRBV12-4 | CASSSPQAGVGTDTQYF | TGTGCCAGCAGTTCGCCCCAAGCGGGAGTGGGCACAGATACGCAGTATTTT
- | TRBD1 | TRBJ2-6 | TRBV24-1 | CATSDRGTGIVNVLTF | TGTGCCACCAGTGATCGAGGGACAGGGATTGTCAACGTCCTGACTTTC
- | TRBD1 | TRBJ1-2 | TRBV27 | CASSLTGVGVYGYTF | TGTGCCAGCAGTCTGACAGGGGTCGGAGTCTATGGCTACACCTTC
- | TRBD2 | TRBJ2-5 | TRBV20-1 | CSAAPGLAGGGRETQYF | TGCAGTGCTGCCCCGGGACTAGCGGGGGGCGGGCGGGAGACCCAGTACTTC
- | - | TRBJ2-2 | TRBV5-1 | CASSLGFEGLAGELFF | TGCGCCAGCAGCTTGGGGTTCGAGGGATTGGCCGGGGAGCTGTTTTTT
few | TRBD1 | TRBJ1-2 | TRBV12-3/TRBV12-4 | CASSLTGASGGYTF | TGTGCCAGCAGTCTTACAGGGGCGAGTGGTGGCTACACCTTC
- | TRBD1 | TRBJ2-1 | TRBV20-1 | CSATGQGQNNEQFF | TGCAGTGCTACCGGACAGGGTCAGAACAATGAGCAGTTCTTC
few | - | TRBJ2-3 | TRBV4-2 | CASSQVGADTQYF | TGTGCCAGCAGCCAAGTAGGCGCAGATACGCAGTATTTT
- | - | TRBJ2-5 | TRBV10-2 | CASSESSVQGEQYF | TGCGCCAGCAGTGAGTCGTCGGTACAGGGCGAACAGTACTTC
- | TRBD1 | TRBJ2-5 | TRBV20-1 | CSAEGQRQETQYF | TGCAGTGCCGAGGGACAGAGGCAAGAGACCCAGTACTTC
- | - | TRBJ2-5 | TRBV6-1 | CASSDVGLVQETQYF | TGTGCCAGCAGTGACGTTGGATTAGTCCAAGAGACCCAGTACTTC
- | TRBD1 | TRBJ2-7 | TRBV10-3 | CAISERERQGIHNEQYF | TGTGCCATCAGTGAGAGGGAGCGACAGGGAATCCACAATGAGCAGTACTTC
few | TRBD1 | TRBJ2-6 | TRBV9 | CASSVATGQGRRASGANVLTF | TGTGCCAGCAGCGTAGCTACGGGACAGGGAAGAAGGGCCTCTGGGGCCAACGTCCTGACTTTC
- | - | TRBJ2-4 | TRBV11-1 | CASSLEQTDKNIQYF | TGTGCCAGCAGCTTAGAACAGACGGACAAAAACATTCAGTACTTC
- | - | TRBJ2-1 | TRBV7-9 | CASSPGRMQFF | TGTGCCAGCAGCCCAGGACGGATGCAGTTCTTC
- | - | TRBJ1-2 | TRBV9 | CASSGRGGNYGYTF | TGTGCCAGCAGCGGCCGGGGGGGTAACTATGGCTACACCTTC
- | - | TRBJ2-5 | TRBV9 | CASSVGSPGRETQYF | TGTGCCAGCAGCGTAGGGAGCCCGGGGAGAGAGACCCAGTACTTC
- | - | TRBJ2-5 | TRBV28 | CASSLVQVETQYF | TGTGCCAGCAGTTTGGTCCAGGTGGAGACCCAGTACTTC
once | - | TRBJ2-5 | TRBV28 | CASSGVLETQYF | TGTGCCAGCTCAGGGGTTTTGGAGACCCAGTACTTC
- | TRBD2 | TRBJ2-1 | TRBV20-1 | CSAVGTSGRREQFF | TGCAGTGCTGTTGGGACTAGCGGGAGGCGAGAGCAGTTCTTC
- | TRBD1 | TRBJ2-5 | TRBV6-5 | CASSSGQASNEQYF | TGTGCCAGCAGTTCGGGACAGGCCTCCAATGAGCAGTACTTC
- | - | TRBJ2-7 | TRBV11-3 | CASSVTRSSYEQYF | TGTGCCAGCAGCGTGACCCGGAGCTCCTACGAGCAGTACTTC
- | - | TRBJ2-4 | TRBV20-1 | CSAPWSSEAKNIQYF | TGCAGTGCACCTTGGAGTTCCGAGGCCAAAAACATTCAGTACTTC
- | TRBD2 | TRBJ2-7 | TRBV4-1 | CASSQGGLAGGNSYEQYF | TGCGCCAGCAGCCAAGGGGGACTAGCGGGAGGGAACTCCTACGAGCAGTACTTC
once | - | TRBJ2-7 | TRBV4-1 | CASSHGGQEQYF | TGCGCCAGCAGCCATGGGGGTCAAGAGCAGTACTTC
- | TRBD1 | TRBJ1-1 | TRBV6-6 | CASGIRGQGGTEAFF | TGTGCCAGCGGAATCAGGGGGCAGGGGGGAACTGAAGCTTTCTTT
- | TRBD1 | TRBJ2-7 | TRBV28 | CASTQGTGGLLFYEQYF | TGTGCCAGCACCCAAGGGACAGGGGGACTTTTATTCTACGAGCAGTACTTC
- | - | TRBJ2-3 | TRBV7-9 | CASRARGLDTQYF | TGTGCCTCCAGAGCCCGGGGTTTAGATACGCAGTATTTT
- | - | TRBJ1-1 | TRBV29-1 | CSVEGGRAGTKAFF | TGCAGCGTTGAAGGAGGCAGGGCGGGCACTAAAGCTTTCTTT